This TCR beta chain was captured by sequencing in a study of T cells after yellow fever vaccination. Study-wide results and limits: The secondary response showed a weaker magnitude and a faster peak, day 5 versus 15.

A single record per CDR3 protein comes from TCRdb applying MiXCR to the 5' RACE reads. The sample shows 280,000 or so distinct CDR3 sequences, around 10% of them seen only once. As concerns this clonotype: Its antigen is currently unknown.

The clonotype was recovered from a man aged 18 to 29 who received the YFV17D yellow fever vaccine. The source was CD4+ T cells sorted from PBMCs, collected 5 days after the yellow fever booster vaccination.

DNA of the CDR3: TGTGCCACCAGAGGGGGCGCAGGCACAGATACGCAGTATTTT. This gives the protein CATRGGAGTDTQYF. J is TRBJ2-3 and V is TRBV15; 7 nucleotides agree with TRBD1. Looked up from germline, CDR1 is LNHNV and CDR2 is YYDKDF (reference sequence). This CDR3 has 14 residues. Trimming at V came to 6 bases and at J to 1 base, leaving 4 bases not matched to a gene. The full variable domain, in which reference TRBV15 and TRBJ2-3 provide the parts outside the CDR3, is DAMVIQNPRYQVTQFGKPVTLSCSQTLNHNVMYWYQQKSSQAPKLLFHYYDKDFNNEADTPDNFQSRRPNTSFCFLDIRSPGLGDTAMYLCATRGGAGTDTQYFGPGTRLTVL.